This T cell receptor beta chain was sequenced for a study of blood T cell repertoires in COVID-19. Germline V lookup: CDR1 SNHLY, CDR2 FYNNEI. V gave up 6 bases and J gave up 3 bases; unmatched junction bases: 8. The CDR3 covers 17 residues. Source study methods: Quantification of nucleated cells was approximated via reference gene primer amplification. The repertoire was sequenced with immunoSEQ multiplex PCR; TCRdb's copy has only in-frame clones and lacks some. For V, J and clone size, that table is used; D and trimming come from the DNA. The sample holds more than 95,000 clones, approximately 81% seen once.

The receptor comes from a woman between 50 and 59 years old with acute or convalescent COVID-19. The sequencing input was peripheral blood. The V call is TRBV2, the J call TRBJ1-4, with 12 bases aligning to TRBD1. The chain's CDR3 is CASSTGTGGRANEKLFF. CDR3 DNA sequence: TGTGCCAGCAGCACCGGGACAGGGGGCAGGGCTAATGAAAAACTGTTTTTT.